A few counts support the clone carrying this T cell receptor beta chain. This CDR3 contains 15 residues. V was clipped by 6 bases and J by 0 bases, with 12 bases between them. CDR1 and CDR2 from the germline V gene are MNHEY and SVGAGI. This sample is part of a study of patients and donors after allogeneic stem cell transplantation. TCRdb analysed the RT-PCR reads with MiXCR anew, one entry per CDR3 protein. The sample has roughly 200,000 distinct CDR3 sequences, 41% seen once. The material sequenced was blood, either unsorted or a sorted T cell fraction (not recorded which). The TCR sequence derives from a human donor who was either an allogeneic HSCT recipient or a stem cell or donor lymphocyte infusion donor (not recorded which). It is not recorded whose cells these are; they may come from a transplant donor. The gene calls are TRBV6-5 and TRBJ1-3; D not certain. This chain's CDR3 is CASSYVLGSGNTIYF. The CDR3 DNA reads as TGTGCCAGCAGCTATGTTCTTGGCTCTGGAAACACCATATATTTT.